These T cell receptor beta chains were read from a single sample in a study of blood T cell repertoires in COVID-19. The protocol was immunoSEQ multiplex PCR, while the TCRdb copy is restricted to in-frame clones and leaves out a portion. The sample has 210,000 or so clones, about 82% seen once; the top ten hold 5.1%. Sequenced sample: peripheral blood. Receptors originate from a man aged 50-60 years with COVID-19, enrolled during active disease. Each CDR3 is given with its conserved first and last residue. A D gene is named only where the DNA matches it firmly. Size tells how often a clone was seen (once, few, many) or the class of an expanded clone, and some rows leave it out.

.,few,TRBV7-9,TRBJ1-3,CASTLRVGNTIYF,TGTGCCAGCACCTTGCGAGTTGGAAACACCATATATTTT
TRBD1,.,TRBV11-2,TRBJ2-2,CASSSRPGTGVGNTGELFF,TGTGCCAGCAGCTCGCGTCCCGGGACAGGGGTCGGGAACACCGGGGAGCTGTTTTTT
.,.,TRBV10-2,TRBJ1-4,CASSTAGWEKLFF,TGCGCCAGCAGTACAGCCGGCTGGGAAAAACTGTTTTTT
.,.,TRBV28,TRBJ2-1,CASRNRADEQFF,TGTGCCAGCAGAAACAGGGCCGATGAGCAGTTCTTC
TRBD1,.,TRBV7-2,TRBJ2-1,CASSLMGQGYNEQFF,TGTGCCAGCAGCTTAATGGGACAGGGATACAATGAGCAGTTCTTC
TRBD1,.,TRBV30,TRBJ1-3,CAWDRGGSGNTIYF,TGTGCCTGGGACAGGGGAGGCTCTGGAAACACCATATATTTT
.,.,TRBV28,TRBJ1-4,CASSPWTAEYEKLFF,TGTGCCAGCAGCCCCTGGACAGCTGAGTATGAAAAACTGTTTTTT
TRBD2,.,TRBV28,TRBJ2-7,CASSSAAKRAGGVSYEQYF,TGTGCCAGCAGTTCTGCGGCAAAAAGGGCGGGGGGCGTCTCCTACGAGCAGTACTTC
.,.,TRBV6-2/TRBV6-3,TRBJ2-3,CASSRLVLDTQYF,TGTGCCAGCAGTAGACTAGTTTTGGATACGCAGTATTTT
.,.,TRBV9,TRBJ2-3,CASSPHSYPTDTQYF,TGTGCCAGCAGCCCCCACTCCTACCCCACAGATACGCAGTATTTT
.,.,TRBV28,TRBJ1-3,CASSGDSGNTIYF,TGTGCCAGCTCGGGGGACTCTGGAAACACCATATATTTT
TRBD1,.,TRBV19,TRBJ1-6,CASSIGTGVISPLHF,TGTGCCAGTAGTATAGGGACAGGGGTTATTTCACCCCTCCACTTT
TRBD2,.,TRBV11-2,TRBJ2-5,CASSLGGLASETQYF,TGTGCCAGCAGCTTAGGGGGACTAGCTTCCGAGACCCAGTACTTC
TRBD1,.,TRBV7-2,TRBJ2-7,CASSLTGTASYEQYF,TGTGCCAGCAGCCTCACCGGGACAGCCTCCTACGAGCAGTACTTC
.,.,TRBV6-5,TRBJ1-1,CASSYSGASHDEAFF,TGTGCCAGCAGTTACTCTGGGGCGAGTCATGATGAAGCTTTCTTT
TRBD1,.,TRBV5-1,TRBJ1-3,CASSPGQGNGNTIYF,TGCGCCAGCAGCCCGGGACAGGGAAATGGAAACACCATATATTTT
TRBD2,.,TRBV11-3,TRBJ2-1,CASSLDTAGGQFF,TGTGCCAGCAGCTTAGATACGGCGGGGGGGCAGTTCTTC
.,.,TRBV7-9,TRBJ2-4,CASSPLGGQNIQYF,TGTGCCAGCAGCCCTCTGGGAGGTCAGAACATTCAGTACTTC
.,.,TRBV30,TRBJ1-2,CAWSVISYGYTF,TGTGCCTGGAGTGTTATTTCCTATGGCTACACCTTC
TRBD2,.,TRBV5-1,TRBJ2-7,CASTSGADYEQYF,TGCGCCAGCACTAGCGGGGCGGACTACGAGCAGTACTTC
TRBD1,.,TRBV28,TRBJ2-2,CASSTGDGELFF,TGTGCCAGCAGTACAGGGGACGGGGAGCTGTTTTTT
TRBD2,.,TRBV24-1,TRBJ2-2,CATKKGELAGTNTGELFF,TGTGCCACCAAAAAAGGGGAGCTAGCGGGGACGAACACCGGGGAGCTGTTTTTT
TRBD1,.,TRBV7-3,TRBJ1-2,CASSLGQGGWGYTF,TGTGCCAGCAGCTTGGGACAGGGAGGTTGGGGCTACACCTTC
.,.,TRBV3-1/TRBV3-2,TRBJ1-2,CASSHNLGRGSGYTF,TGTGCCAGCAGCCATAACTTGGGAAGGGGTAGTGGCTACACCTTC
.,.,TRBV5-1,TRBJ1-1,CASSLKGGMNTEAFF,TGCGCCAGCAGCTTGAAAGGGGGAATGAACACTGAAGCTTTCTTT
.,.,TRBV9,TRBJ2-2,CASSVGWGANTGELFF,TGTGCCAGCAGCGTAGGCTGGGGGGCGAACACCGGGGAGCTGTTTTTT
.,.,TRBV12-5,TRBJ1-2,CASGLYGTSGYTF,TGTGCTAGTGGTTTGTACGGGACATCTGGCTACACCTTC
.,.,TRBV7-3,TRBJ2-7,CASSPRRDSYEQYF,TGTGCCAGCAGCCCGCGCAGGGACTCCTACGAGCAGTACTTC
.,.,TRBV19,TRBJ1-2,CASSPKGTYGYTF,TGTGCCAGTAGTCCCAAAGGGACTTACGGCTACACCTTC
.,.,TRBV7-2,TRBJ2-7,CASSLNPGTYEQYF,TGTGCCAGCAGCTTAAACCCAGGGACCTACGAGCAGTACTTC
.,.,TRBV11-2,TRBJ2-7,CASSLEVAGHEQYF,TGTGCCAGCAGCTTAGAGGTGGCAGGGCACGAGCAGTACTTC
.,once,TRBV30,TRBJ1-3,CAWSGLVASGNTIYF,TGTGCCTGGAGTGGGCTGGTGGCCTCTGGAAACACCATATATTTT
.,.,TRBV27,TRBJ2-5,CASSLDRFSETQYF,TGTGCCAGCAGCTTAGACAGATTTTCAGAGACCCAGTACTTC
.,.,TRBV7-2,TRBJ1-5,CASSLWGGPGLGNQPQHF,TGTGCCAGCAGCTTATGGGGGGGTCCGGGTTTAGGAAATCAGCCCCAGCATTTT
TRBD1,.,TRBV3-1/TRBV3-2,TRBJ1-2,CASSPGTGVNYGYTF,TGTGCCAGCAGCCCCGGGACAGGAGTTAACTATGGCTACACCTTC
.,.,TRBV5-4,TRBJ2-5,CASSPRSGQYVGTQYF,TGTGCCAGCAGCCCCAGGTCAGGGCAGTATGTGGGGACCCAGTACTTC
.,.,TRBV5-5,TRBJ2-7,CASSLDRAAAF,TGTGCCAGCAGCCTGGACCGCGCCGCGGCATTC
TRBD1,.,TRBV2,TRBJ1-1,CASGGQGAAEAFF,TGTGCCAGCGGGGGACAGGGGGCCGCTGAAGCTTTCTTT
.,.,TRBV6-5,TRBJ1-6,CASSYGARSYNSPLHF,TGTGCCAGCAGTTACGGAGCTAGGTCCTATAATTCACCCCTCCACTTT
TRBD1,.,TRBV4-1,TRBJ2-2,CASSQAFTGTAPTGELFF,TGCGCCAGCAGCCAAGCCTTTACCGGGACAGCACCGACCGGGGAGCTGTTTTTT
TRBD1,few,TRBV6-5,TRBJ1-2,CASPGQAWGNGYTF,TGTGCCAGCCCTGGACAGGCTTGGGGTAATGGCTACACCTTC
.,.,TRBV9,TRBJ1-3,CATLLPSTGNTIYF,TGTGCCACCTTACTACCGAGTACAGGAAACACCATATATTTT